These T cell receptor beta chains were read from a single sample in a study of human T cells and chemical hapten exposure. TCRdb reprocessed the RACE reads with MiXCR, giving one entry per CDR3 protein. The sample has roughly 50,000 distinct CDR3 sequences, approximately 9.9% seen once. This sample comprised whole blood, obtained in connection with sensitization to the hapten diphenylcyclopropenone (DPC). The receptors here all came from a woman in her forties with alopecia areata. Some clones in this sample may be carry-over from other donors' samples. Both conserved end residues are part of each CDR3. The D gene is left open where the match is weak. Expanded clones are given a class, and other clones once, few, many or no size at all.

clone_size	d_call	cdr3_length	v_call	j_call	cdr3_nt	cdr3_aa
NA	TRBD1	13	TRBV19	TRBJ1-5	TGTGCCAGCGGTTGGGGGGGACAGCAGCCCCAGCATTTT	CASGWGGQQPQHF
few	NA	12	TRBV29-1	TRBJ1-5	TGCAGCGTCGCTTCCAAGGGTCAGCCCCAGCATTTT	CSVASKGQPQHF
NA	NA	13	TRBV12-3/TRBV12-4	TRBJ2-2	TGTGCCAGCAACATAGCGGACACCGGGGAGCTGTTTTTT	CASNIADTGELFF
NA	TRBD1	15	TRBV16	TRBJ1-5	TGTGCCAGCAGCCGTGGGACAGCTAGCAATCAGCCCCAGCATTTT	CASSRGTASNQPQHF
few	NA	15	TRBV6-5	TRBJ1-6	TGTGCCAGCAGCATTCTCGACGTGAATAATTCACCCCTCCACTTT	CASSILDVNNSPLHF
NA	NA	13	TRBV3-1	TRBJ2-7	TGTGCCAGCAGCCGAGTCTCCCCCAGCGAGCAGTACTTC	CASSRVSPSEQYF
many	NA	13	TRBV7-7	TRBJ2-3	TGTGCCAGCGCAAAACACTTATTGGATACGCAGTATTTT	CASAKHLLDTQYF
few	NA	13	TRBV9	TRBJ1-3	TGTGCCAGCAGCCCTTACAGGGTGGACACCATATATTTT	CASSPYRVDTIYF
many	NA	13	TRBV3-1	TRBJ2-7	TGTGCCAGCAGCCCCTACCAGGGGTACGAGCAGTACTTC	CASSPYQGYEQYF
NA	TRBD1	14	TRBV4-1	TRBJ2-7	TGCGCCAGCAGCATGCCGGGACAGGTTCCCGAGCAGTACTTC	CASSMPGQVPEQYF
NA	TRBD1	15	TRBV28	TRBJ2-3	TGTGCCAGCAGTTTTGGGGACAGGAGCACAGATACGCAGTATTTT	CASSFGDRSTDTQYF
many	TRBD1	16	TRBV20-1	TRBJ2-4	TGCAGTGCTAGAGATTTCAAAGACAGGGTTTCAAACATTCAGTACTTC	CSARDFKDRVSNIQYF
NA	NA	19	TRBV4-3	TRBJ2-3	TGCGCCAGCAGCCGATACCGGCCGGGACTTGGAGGTAGCACAGATACGCAGTATTTT	CASSRYRPGLGGSTDTQYF
many	NA	14	TRBV18	TRBJ2-5	TGTGCCAGCTCTGACAGGTTTTACCAAGAGACCCAGTACTTC	CASSDRFYQETQYF
many	NA	14	TRBV20-1	TRBJ2-6	TGCAGTGCTCCTCGGCGCTCTGGGGCCAACGTCCTGACTTTC	CSAPRRSGANVLTF
many	TRBD1	14	TRBV12-3/TRBV12-4	TRBJ2-7	TGTGCCAGCAGTTTGGGGGACAGGGACTACGAGCAGTACTTC	CASSLGDRDYEQYF
NA	NA	13	TRBV30	TRBJ2-3	TGTGCCTGGAGTGTAAAGGGTGCAGATACGCAGTATTTT	CAWSVKGADTQYF
NA	NA	12	TRBV2	TRBJ1-1	TGTGCCAGCATCGAAACGGACACTGAAGCTTTCTTT	CASIETDTEAFF
many	NA	16	TRBV4-3	TRBJ1-2	TGCGCCAGCAGCCAAGATCGCCCAGGGGTGGGCTATGGCTACACCTTC	CASSQDRPGVGYGYTF
NA	NA	15	TRBV5-6	TRBJ1-2	TGTGCCAGCAGCTTGAGGACCTCCGCTAACTATGGCTACACCTTC	CASSLRTSANYGYTF
many	TRBD2	15	TRBV6-1	TRBJ2-3	TGTGCCAGCAGTGAAGCTAGCGGGGGCCCAGATACGCAGTATTTT	CASSEASGGPDTQYF
few	NA	13	TRBV9	TRBJ2-2	TGTGCCAGCAGCGTTGGGGGAACCGGGGAGCTGTTTTTT	CASSVGGTGELFF
few	TRBD2	15	TRBV7-3	TRBJ2-4	TGTGCCAGCAGCTTTGCGGGGGACGGAAAAAACATTCAGTACTTC	CASSFAGDGKNIQYF
few	TRBD2	15	TRBV5-7	TRBJ2-7	TGTGCCAGCAGCTTTAGCGGGGTGACCTCCTACGAGCAGTACTTC	CASSFSGVTSYEQYF
NA	NA	14	TRBV4-1	TRBJ1-5	TGCGCCAGCAGCCAAGTCGAGGGTGATCAGCCCCAGCATTTT	CASSQVEGDQPQHF
few	NA	15	TRBV21-1	TRBJ2-2	TGTGCCAGCAGCGTCGGACAGGGAGGCACCGGGGAGCTGTTTTTT	CASSVGQGGTGELFF
many	TRBD1	15	TRBV7-6	TRBJ1-2	TGTGCCAGCAGCCCCCACGCCGGACAGGCAGGTGGCTACACCTTC	CASSPHAGQAGGYTF
many	TRBD2	13	TRBV5-5	TRBJ2-7	TGTGCCAGCAGCTTAGGACTAGTTCACGAGCAGTACTTC	CASSLGLVHEQYF
many	NA	15	TRBV6-2/TRBV6-3	TRBJ2-5	TGTGCCAGCAGTAGAGCTGTAAGAACGCAAGAGACCCAGTACTTC	CASSRAVRTQETQYF
many	TRBD1	15	TRBV20-1	TRBJ1-1	TGCAGTGCTCCGCGGACAGGGGCCGGCGACACTGAAGCTTTCTTT	CSAPRTGAGDTEAFF
few	TRBD1	15	TRBV10-2	TRBJ1-5	TGCGCCAGCAGTCGCTTACAGGGGAGCAATCAGCCCCAGCATTTT	CASSRLQGSNQPQHF
few	NA	16	TRBV7-6	TRBJ2-7	TGTGCCAGCAGCTTAAGTAAGGGGCGGCCATTCTACGAGCAGTACTTC	CASSLSKGRPFYEQYF
NA	TRBD1	15	TRBV20-1	TRBJ2-7	TGCAGTGCTAGAGATGAGGCAGGGGGTACCTACGAGCAGTACTTC	CSARDEAGGTYEQYF
NA	TRBD2	15	TRBV3-1	TRBJ2-2	TGTGCCAGCAGCCGACTAGCGGGGAGCACCGGGGAGCTGTTTTTT	CASSRLAGSTGELFF
few	NA	13	TRBV20-1	TRBJ1-1	TGCAGTGCTAGTAGGCAGGACAGACCTGAAGCTTTCTTT	CSASRQDRPEAFF
NA	NA	14	TRBV9	TRBJ2-5	TGTGCCAGCAGCGTAGATGGCAGCCAAGAGACCCAGTACTTC	CASSVDGSQETQYF
NA	TRBD1	15	TRBV6-5	TRBJ1-5	TGTGCCAGCAGAAGGGACAGGGGGTCCTATCAGCCCCAGCATTTT	CASRRDRGSYQPQHF
many	NA	15	TRBV18	TRBJ2-4	TGTGCCAGCTCACCATCGGACCGATCATCTTCGGATCCGTACTTC	CASSPSDRSSSDPYF